These 21 T cell receptor beta chains were sequenced from one sample in a study of blood T cell repertoires in COVID-19. The method was immunoSEQ multiplex PCR; TCRdb's version includes in-frame clones alone and lacks a portion of them. The data contain about 110,000 clones, around 82% of them seen just once; the ten biggest clones take up 15% to 20%. The sample comprised peripheral blood. These receptors were taken from a woman aged 55-70 years with acute or convalescent COVID-19.

The chain employs TRBV6-6 and TRBJ2-7; 11 bases line up with TRBD1. Germline V CDR1 and CDR2: MNHNY, SVGAGI (reference sequence). This CDR3 region has 13 residues. Trimming took 4 bases from V and 6 from J; bases not matched to a gene: 2. Here the CDR3 DNA reads TGTGCCAGCAGTTTCGGGACAGGGGGCGAGCAGTACTTC. Protein: CASSFGTGGEQYF.

The rearrangement joins TRBV2 to TRBJ2-3, with D possibly matching TRBD2 (6 bases). Trimming stripped 7 bases from V and 6 bases from J, with 14 bases between. Looked up from germline, CDR1 is SNHLY and CDR2 is FYNNEI. This CDR3 is built from 13 residues. The DNA of the CDR3 is TGTGCCAGCATACCCGGGGGATTGGATACGCAGTATTTT. Encoded protein: CASIPGGLDTQYF.

V gene TRBV27 combines with J gene TRBJ2-7; D gene ambiguous. The CDR3 contains 15 residues. The V end was cut by 0 bases, the J end by 2 bases, with 11 bases between. Germline CDR1 and CDR2: MNHEY and SMNVEV (reference sequence). The CDR3 region is CASSLSVGRTYEQYF. The CDR3 DNA reads TGTGCCAGCAGTTTATCGGTTGGCCGTACCTACGAGCAGTACTTC.

The chain carries TRBV18 and TRBJ2-7; 9 bases line up with TRBD2. The CDR3 has 15 residues. Germline lookup yields CDR1 KGHSH and CDR2 LQKENI. Trimming cost V 6 bases and J 2 bases; bases outside gene matches: 8. The CDR3 reads CASSLERGVTYEQYF. In nucleotides, the CDR3 is TGTGCCAGCTCCCTAGAGCGGGGGGTTACCTACGAGCAGTACTTC.

The chain uses TRBV12-3 or TRBV12-4 and TRBJ2-7, with no clear D. V dropped 3 bases and J dropped 3 bases, with 3 bases sitting between them. The CDR3 extends over 11 amino acids. The CDR3 bases are TGTGCCAGCAGTTTTAACTACGAGCAGTACTTC. It is translated as CASSFNYEQYF.

The chain couples TRBV28 to TRBJ2-7; no firm D call. The germline V gene encodes CDR1 MDHEN and CDR2 SYDVKM. V was clipped by 7 bases and J by 2 bases, with 6 bases between them. The CDR3 sequence is 11 residues long. CDR3 sequence reads: CASKQTYEQYF. The CDR3 DNA is TGTGCCAGCAAACAGACCTACGAGCAGTACTTC.

This clone was detected once. The V gene is TRBV10-3, the J gene TRBJ1-2; 12 nucleotides match TRBD1. Germline CDR1 ENHRY, CDR2 SYGVKD. The trim removed 4 bases at V and 2 bases at J, leaving 8 bases unmatched. The CDR3 loop spans 17 amino acids. The CDR3 loop reads CAISAGTGGVMNYGYTF. CDR3 DNA sequence: TGTGCCATCAGTGCCGGGACAGGGGGCGTAATGAACTATGGCTACACCTTC.

There are a few counts of this clone. V gene TRBV18 combines with J gene TRBJ2-2, with TRBD1 matching over 7 bases. Per germline, CDR1 KGHSH and CDR2 LQKENI. The length of the CDR3 is 16 residues. Trimming took 3 bases from V and 4 from J; bases not matched to a gene: 8. In DNA form, the CDR3 reads TGTGCCAGCTCACCTTGGGCCACAGGGGTCACCGGGGAGCTGTTTTTT. Its protein product is CASSPWATGVTGELFF. Looking up the rest from reference TRBV18 and TRBJ2-2 gives the full variable domain: NAGVMQNPRHLVRRRGQEARLRCSPMKGHSHVYWYRQLPEEGLKFMVYLQKENIIDESGMPKERFSAEFPKEGPSILRIQQVVRGDSAAYFCASSPWATGVTGELFFGEGSRLTVL.

The genes are TRBV2 and TRBJ2-1; 7 nucleotides match TRBD1. CDR3 length equals 15 residues. V lost 3 bases and J lost 4; bases outside the gene matches: 6. CDR1 SNHLY and CDR2 FYNNEI come from the germline V gene. CDR3 nucleotide sequence: TGTGCCAGCAGTGATTGGGGACAGAGGTACAATGAGCAGTTCTTC. This encodes CASSDWGQRYNEQFF.

The CDR3 DNA is TGTGCCAGCAGCGATCCCGGGACAGGGGGTTGGGAGACCCAGTACTTC. Translated, it gives CASSDPGTGGWETQYF. This chain joins TRBV5-4 and TRBJ2-5, with TRBD1 identical over 11 bases. V gave up 4 bases and J gave up 5 bases; unmatched junction bases: 10. In germline, CDR1 is SGHNT, CDR2 YYREEE (reference sequence). CDR3 length: 16 amino acids.

This clone was recorded only once. V usage is TRBV24-1 and J usage is TRBJ2-1; 10 nucleotides line up with TRBD1. The CDR3 loop spans 15 amino acids. The V gene's germline CDR1 is KGHDR and CDR2 SFDVKD. Losses at the gene ends were 7 bases for V and 8 bases for J; bases not matched to a gene: 10. DNA of the CDR3: TGTGCCACCAGGATGGGGACAGGGGCCTTAGATGAGCAGTTCTTC. Protein product: CATRMGTGALDEQFF.

The rearrangement links TRBV9 to TRBJ2-2; the match to TRBD2 covers 12 bases. The V gene's germline CDR1 is SGDLS and CDR2 YYNGEE. The length of the CDR3 is 17 residues. The junction had 4 bases not matched to a gene; V was cut back by 4 bases and J by 0 bases. The CDR3 bases are TGTGCCAGCAGCTCACCTAGCGGGGGGGCGAACACCGGGGAGCTGTTTTTT. It translates to CASSSPSGGANTGELFF. Variable domain in full (rest from reference TRBV9 and TRBJ2-2): DSGVTQTPKHLITATGQRVTLRCSPRSGDLSVYWYQQSLDQGLQFLIQYYNGEERAKGNILERFSAQQFPDLHSELNLSSLELGDSALYFCASSSPSGGANTGELFFGEGSRLTVL.

Concerning this clone: Other DNA sequences within the sample encode an identical CDR3. CDR3 residues: CASSSAGGYTEAFF. In DNA form, the CDR3 reads TGCGCCAGCAGCTCGGCGGGAGGGTACACTGAAGCTTTCTTT. This rearrangement joins TRBV5-1 to TRBJ1-1, with D uncertain. Trimming took 3 bases from V and 3 from J, leaving 12 bases between them. Germline loops: CDR1 SGHRS, CDR2 YFSETQ. The CDR3 covers 14 residues.

The chain recombines TRBV19 with TRBJ1-2; tentatively, D is TRBD1 (5 bases). The V and J ends lost 7 bases and 5 bases respectively, with 14 bases between them. Looked up from germline, CDR1 is LNHDA and CDR2 is SQIVND (reference sequence). CDR3 size: 13 residues. The CDR3 DNA reads as TGTGCCAGTACAGGGAGGAGCGGGTATGGCTACACCTTC. Its translation: CASTGRSGYGYTF.

The rearrangement joins TRBV7-8 to TRBJ2-2; D unresolved. The CDR3 covers 13 residues. Germline V gives CDR1 SGHVS, CDR2 FQNEAQ. V gave up 0 bases and J gave up 6 bases, with 5 bases separating them. The CDR3 sequence is CASSLAGAGELFF. CDR3 coding DNA: TGTGCCAGCAGCTTAGCAGGAGCCGGGGAGCTGTTTTTT. The variable domain in full, with the rest retrieved from reference TRBV7-8 and TRBJ2-2, is GAGVSQSPRYKVAKRGQDVALRCDPISGHVSLFWYQQALGQGPEFLTYFQNEAQLDKSGLPSDRFFAERPEGSVSTLKIQRTQQEDSAVYLCASSLAGAGELFFGEGSRLTVL.

The chain recombines TRBV4-3 with TRBJ2-2; weak D call: TRBD2 (5 bases). Trimming shortened V by 2 bases and J by 4 bases, and 14 bases separated the two germline ends. Germline V CDR1 and CDR2: LGHNA, YSLEER. This CDR3 has 16 residues. The CDR3 sequence: CASSQWTGLGTGELFF. DNA for the CDR3: TGCGCCAGCAGCCAATGGACTGGGTTGGGCACCGGGGAGCTGTTTTTT.

This clone appeared a few times. This chain connects TRBV10-2 to TRBJ2-6; 9 bases fit TRBD1. This CDR3 comprises 16 residues. The V gene end was trimmed by 7 bases and the J gene end by 0 bases; junction bases not matched to a gene: 4. Germline V lookup: CDR1 WSHSY, CDR2 SAAADI. DNA for the CDR3: TGCGCCAGCAATGGACAGGGGACCTCTGGGGCCAACGTCCTGACTTTC. The encoded protein is CASNGQGTSGANVLTF.

The chain is built from TRBV7-9 and TRBJ1-2; 9 bases are a match to TRBD1. There are 14 residues in the CDR3. The V and J ends lost 4 bases and 6 bases, in that order; junction bases with no gene match: 6. Germline V gene lookup returns CDR1 SEHNR and CDR2 FQNEAQ (reference sequence). As DNA, the CDR3 is TGTGCCAGCAGCTCAACCACAGGGGGCAATGGCTACACCTTC. As protein: CASSSTTGGNGYTF. The complete variable domain, with remaining parts taken from reference TRBV7-9 and TRBJ1-2, reads DTGVSQNPRHKITKRGQNVTFRCDPISEHNRLYWYRQTLGQGPEFLTYFQNEAQLEKSRLLSDRFSAERPKGSFSTLEIQRTEQGDSAMYLCASSSTTGGNGYTFGSGTRLTVV.

This sequence joins TRBV7-9 and TRBJ1-2, with TRBD1 identical over 7 bases. The CDR3 totals 16 residues. The V and J ends lost 3 bases and 5 bases, in that order; junction bases with no gene match: 12. Germline loops: CDR1 SEHNR, CDR2 FQNEAQ (reference sequence). The CDR3 is CASSFGLGQRIYGYTF. CDR3 bases: TGTGCCAGCAGCTTTGGTCTGGGACAGAGGATTTATGGCTACACCTTC.

The chain couples TRBV18 to TRBJ2-1; 10 positions agree with TRBD2. Trimming took 3 bases from V and 10 from J; bases not matched to a gene: 9. The CDR3 is made up of 15 amino acids. The V gene's germline CDR1 is KGHSH and CDR2 LQKENI. In nucleotides, the CDR3 is TGTGCCAGCTCACCCGAAGCGGGGGGGCGGTCGGAGCAGTTCTTC. It translates to CASSPEAGGRSEQFF.

V is TRBV29-1 and J is TRBJ2-1; 11 positions match TRBD2. This CDR3 comprises 16 residues. The junction had 6 bases not matched to a gene; V was cut back by 5 bases and J by 0 bases. The germline V gene encodes CDR1 SQVTM and CDR2 ANQGSEA. The CDR3: CSVQTSGAHSYNEQFF. CDR3 in DNA: TGCAGCGTTCAGACTAGCGGGGCACACTCCTACAATGAGCAGTTCTTC.